Below are 13 T cell receptor beta chains sequenced from a single sample in a study of STAT5B mutations in CD4+ large granular lymphocyte leukemia. Sequenced by immunoSEQ multiplex PCR; TCRdb stores in-frame clones only, minus some. Seen here are around 35,000 clones, approximately 71% observed once, and the top ten hold around 1.9%. What was sequenced was CD4+ T cells from blood buffy coats. The receptor set was obtained from a human donor in good health.

CDR3 sequence reads: CASAQGAARNTEAFF. CDR3 bases: TGTGCCAGCGCTCAAGGGGCAGCCAGGAACACTGAAGCTTTCTTT. This chain uses TRBV5-8 with TRBJ1-1; possibly TRBD1 for D (5 bases). Germline loops: CDR1 SGHTS, CDR2 YDEGEE. This CDR3 comprises 15 residues. With 7 bases removed from V and 1 base from J, the gap between germline ends came to 17 bases.

The V and J genes are TRBV9 and TRBJ2-1; a possible D gene is TRBD2 (7 bases). The CDR3 is made up of 15 amino acids. Trimming took 1 base from V and 6 from J, leaving 14 bases between them. The germline V gene encodes CDR1 SGDLS and CDR2 YYNGEE. DNA for the CDR3: TGTGCCAGCAGCGTAAGGGGGGGCGATTCCAATGAGCAGTTCTTC. Translating it yields CASSVRGGDSNEQFF.

This sequence joins TRBV9 and TRBJ1-2; TRBD1 matches at 8 bases. J lost 4 bases, V lost 3 bases, and 8 bases had no gene match. Per the germline V gene, CDR1 is SGDLS and CDR2 is YYNGEE. The CDR3 runs 15 residues. For the CDR3, the DNA is TGTGCCAGCAGCGGGACAGGGAGCGGGAGCTATGGCTACACCTTC. This codes for CASSGTGSGSYGYTF.

The chain has TRBV11-3 and TRBJ2-3, with a weak D call TRBD2 (7 bases). Germline CDR1 SGHNT, CDR2 YENEEA. This CDR3 has 15 residues. Trimming cost V 5 bases and J 1 base, with 13 bases left between them. The CDR3 DNA follows: TGTGCCAGCAGCGGGGGGGCGGCCGGCACAGATACGCAGTATTTT. Protein sequence: CASSGGAAGTDTQYF.

V is TRBV4-2 and J is TRBJ2-7; TRBD1 matches 7 bases. The CDR3 contains 15 residues. Trimming at V came to 1 base and at J to 0 bases, leaving 3 bases not matched to a gene. CDR1 and CDR2 (germline): LGHNA, YNFKEQ. The DNA for the CDR3 is TGTGCCAGCAGCCAAGCCGGGACAGTCTCCTACGAGCAGTACTTC. Its translation is CASSQAGTVSYEQYF.

The V gene is TRBV6-6, the J gene TRBJ1-5, with unresolved D. The germline CDR1 and CDR2 sequences are MNHNY and SVGAGI (reference sequence). The V gene lost 4 bases and the J gene lost 0 bases, with 10 bases spanning the gap. The CDR3 consists of 15 residues. The CDR3 nucleotides read TGTGCCAGCAGTTCACAGTCGAATAGCAATCAGCCCCAGCATTTT. Translating it yields CASSSQSNSNQPQHF.

The chain is built from TRBV4-3 and TRBJ2-3, with 8 nucleotides matching TRBD1. The CDR3 extends over 20 amino acids. From germline, CDR1 is LGHNA and CDR2 YSLEER. Germline trimming cut 0 bases from V and 0 bases from J; bases unmatched to any gene: 14. The CDR3 bases are TGCGCCAGCAGCCAAGACACCCGGACAGGGACCTCCTCTAGCACAGATACGCAGTATTTT. It specifies CASSQDTRTGTSSSTDTQYF.

The genes are TRBV14 and TRBJ1-1; D call uncertain. Germline V lookup: CDR1 SGHDN, CDR2 FVKESK. The V end was cut by 4 bases, the J end by 5 bases, with 14 bases between. The CDR3 runs 14 residues. CDR3 residues: CASSPTRGGTEAFF. Written as DNA, the CDR3 is TGTGCCAGCAGCCCGACACGGGGTGGAACTGAAGCTTTCTTT.

The chain combines TRBV7-8 with TRBJ2-7, with D possibly TRBD1 on 6 matching bases. V lost 3 bases to trimming and J lost 1 base, with 10 bases between them. Germline V gene data show CDR1 as SGHVS and CDR2 as FQNEAQ. The CDR3 is 14 amino acids. In DNA, the CDR3 is TGTGCCAGCAGCTTGGGACACCTATCCTACGAGCAGTACTTC. Residues: CASSLGHLSYEQYF.

This clone occurred a few times. The chain links TRBV28 to TRBJ1-3; D may be TRBD1 (6 bases). Trimming removed 3 bases at V and 3 bases at J, with 9 bases between. This CDR3 region has 14 residues. CDR1 is MDHEN, CDR2 SYDVKM, per germline. The CDR3 reads CASSLDSYGNTIYF. The CDR3 DNA follows: TGTGCCAGCAGTTTGGACAGCTATGGAAACACCATATATTTT.

V is TRBV7-9 and J is TRBJ1-2, with a tentative D call TRBD1 (5 bases). Trimming removed 7 bases from V and 3 bases from J, with 9 bases in between. CDR3 length equals 12 residues. Germline CDR1 and CDR2: SEHNR and FQNEAQ (reference sequence). CDR3 in DNA: TGTGCCAGCACCCCGGGGGACTATGGCTACACCTTC. Its protein is CASTPGDYGYTF. The variable domain in full, with the rest retrieved from reference TRBV7-9 and TRBJ1-2, is DTGVSQNPRHKITKRGQNVTFRCDPISEHNRLYWYRQTLGQGPEFLTYFQNEAQLEKSRLLSDRFSAERPKGSFSTLEIQRTEQGDSAMYLCASTPGDYGYTFGSGTRLTVV.

The chain is built from TRBV18 and TRBJ1-1; D perhaps matches TRBD1 (6 bases). The germline gives CDR1 KGHSH, CDR2 LQKENI. V lost 2 bases to trimming and J lost 5 bases, with 15 bases between them. The CDR3 extends over 15 amino acids. The CDR3 reads CASSPEPGDRTEAFF. CDR3 coding DNA: TGTGCCAGCTCACCAGAGCCAGGGGATAGGACTGAAGCTTTCTTT.

The chain carries TRBV6-1 and TRBJ1-5; D is possibly TRBD1 (6 bases). The CDR3 runs 16 residues. Trimming took off 3 bases at V and 4 bases at J, with 16 bases between the two ends. Germline V gene lookup returns CDR1 MNHNS and CDR2 SASEGT. In nucleotides, the CDR3 is TGTGCCAGCAGTGACTTCTTACAGGGTGGGAATCAGCCCCAGCATTTT. It codes for CASSDFLQGGNQPQHF.